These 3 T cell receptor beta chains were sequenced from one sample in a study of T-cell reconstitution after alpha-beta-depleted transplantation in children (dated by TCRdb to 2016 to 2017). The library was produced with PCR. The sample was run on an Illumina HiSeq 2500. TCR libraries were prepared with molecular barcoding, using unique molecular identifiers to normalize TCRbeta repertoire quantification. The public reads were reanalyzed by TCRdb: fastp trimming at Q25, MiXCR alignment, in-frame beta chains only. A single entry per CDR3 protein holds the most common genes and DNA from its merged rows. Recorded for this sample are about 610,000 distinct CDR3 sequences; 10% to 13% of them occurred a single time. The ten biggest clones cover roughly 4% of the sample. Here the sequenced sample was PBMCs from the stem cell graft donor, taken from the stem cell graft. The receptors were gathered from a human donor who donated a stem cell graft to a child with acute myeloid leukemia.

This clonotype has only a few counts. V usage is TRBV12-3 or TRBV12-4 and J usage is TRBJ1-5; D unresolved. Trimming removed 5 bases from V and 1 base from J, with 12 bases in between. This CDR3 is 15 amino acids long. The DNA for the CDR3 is TGTGCCAGCAGTGCCCCGGGTGGAAGCAATCAGCCCCAGCATTTT. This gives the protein CASSAPGGSNQPQHF.

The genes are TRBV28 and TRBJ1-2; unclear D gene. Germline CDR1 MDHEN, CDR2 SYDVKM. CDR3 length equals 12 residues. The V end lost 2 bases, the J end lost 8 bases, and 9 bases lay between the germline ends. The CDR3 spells CASSLRAMGYTF. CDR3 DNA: TGTGCCAGCAGTTTAAGGGCGATGGGCTACACCTTC.

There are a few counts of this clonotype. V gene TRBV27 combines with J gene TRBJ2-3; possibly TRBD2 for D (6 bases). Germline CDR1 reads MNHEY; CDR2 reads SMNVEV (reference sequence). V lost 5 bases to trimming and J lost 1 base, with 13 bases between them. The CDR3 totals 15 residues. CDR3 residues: CASSRGTGGTDTQYF. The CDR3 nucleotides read TGTGCCAGCAGTCGCGGGACCGGCGGCACAGATACGCAGTATTTT.